One and the same sample provided the 28 T cell receptor beta chains below, sequenced in a study of blood T cell repertoires in COVID-19. Only in-frame clones appear in the TCRdb table, and some are missing; sequencing was by immunoSEQ multiplex PCR. The data contain approximately 300,000 clones, approximately 83% of them singletons. Sequencing was performed on peripheral blood. The origin of the receptors is a person aged 65-85 years with COVID-19, enrolled during active disease.

V gene TRBV6-2 or TRBV6-3 combines with J gene TRBJ2-1, with 7 bases lining up with TRBD2. Germline assignment: CDR1 MNHEY and CDR2 SVGEGT. V trimming: 6 bases; J trimming: 13 bases; junction bases outside the gene matches: 9. The CDR3 length is 12 residues. CDR3 in amino acids: CASSQQSGTQFF. CDR3 DNA: TGTGCCAGCAGCCAACAGAGCGGGACCCAGTTCTTC.

This sequence joins TRBV28 and TRBJ1-5, with TRBD1 identical over 8 bases. In germline, CDR1 is MDHEN, CDR2 SYDVKM. CDR3 length: 15 amino acids. Trimming at V came to 5 bases and at J to 2 bases, leaving 5 bases not matched to a gene. CDR3 nucleotide sequence: TGTGCCAGCAGTGCCCGGACAGGGCGCAATCAGCCCCAGCATTTT. Residues: CASSARTGRNQPQHF.

The chain is built from TRBV5-1 and TRBJ2-5, with D possibly being TRBD1 (6 bases). The V end was cut by 4 bases, the J end by 4 bases, with 14 bases between. Germline CDR1 and CDR2: SGHRS and YFSETQ. The CDR3 has 14 residues. Here the CDR3 reads CASSSGQTTETQYF. The CDR3 DNA reads TGCGCCAGCAGCAGTGGACAGACCACAGAGACCCAGTACTTC. Based on the CDR3 plus reference TRBV5-1 and TRBJ2-5, the full variable domain is KAGVTQTPRYLIKTRGQQVTLSCSPISGHRSVSWYQQTPGQGLQFLFEYFSETQRNKGNFPGRFSGRQFSNSRSEMNVSTLELGDSALYLCASSSGQTTETQYFGPGTRLLVL.

In DNA, the CDR3 is TGTGCCAGCAGCTCGGACAGGGCCCGGAACACTGAAGCTTTCTTT. This sequence encodes CASSSDRARNTEAFF. The J gene is TRBJ1-1, the V gene TRBV2; 8 positions agree with TRBD1. V shed 6 bases, J shed 1 base, and the junction held 7 bases outside the gene matches. This CDR3 contains 15 residues. Germline V gives CDR1 SNHLY, CDR2 FYNNEI.

This clone has only a few counts. This sequence joins TRBV6-5 and TRBJ1-2; D gene uncertain. CDR1 is MNHEY and CDR2 is SVGAGI in the germline V gene. The CDR3 is made up of 14 amino acids. V lost 4 bases to trimming and J lost 2 bases, with 11 bases between them. CDR3 nucleotides: TGTGCCAGCAGTTCTCAGCGACCGAACTATGGCTACACCTTC. Protein: CASSSQRPNYGYTF.

The chain carries TRBV19 and TRBJ1-5; the D is unclear. Germline V lookup: CDR1 LNHDA, CDR2 SQIVND (reference sequence). CDR3 length: 15 residues. The V and J ends lost 5 bases and 10 bases respectively, with 21 bases between them. Written as DNA, the CDR3 is TGTGCCAGTAGTGCACGAACGGGGTTCTCCGGCCCCCAGCATTTT. Translating it yields CASSARTGFSGPQHF.

This chain joins TRBV20-1 and TRBJ1-2; tentative D call: TRBD1 (5 bases). The CDR3 extends over 10 amino acids. Trimming left V 2 bases short and J 11 bases short, with 9 bases between. Germline CDR1 and CDR2: DFQATT and SNEGSKA (reference sequence). The CDR3, as DNA: TGCAGTGCTAGAAGGGGAGGGTACACCTTC. It translates to CSARRGGYTF.

The chain recombines TRBV6-5 with TRBJ1-1; D is perhaps TRBD1 (6 bases). Germline CDR1 MNHEY, CDR2 SVGAGI. There are 14 residues in the CDR3. V dropped 3 bases and J dropped 7 bases, with 15 bases sitting between them. The DNA of the CDR3 is TGTGCCAGCAGTTATTTAACAGGGAGCCTTGAAGCTTTCTTT. This gives the protein CASSYLTGSLEAFF.

The V call is TRBV11-3, the J call TRBJ2-1, with 13 bases that match TRBD2. This CDR3 is built from 17 residues. The germline V gene has CDR1 SGHNT and CDR2 YENEEA. V shed 0 bases, J shed 6 bases, and the junction held 5 bases outside the gene matches. CDR3 loop: CASSLDRLAGGPNEQFF. The CDR3 region has the DNA TGTGCCAGCAGCTTAGATAGACTAGCGGGAGGTCCCAATGAGCAGTTCTTC.

This sequence joins TRBV19 and TRBJ1-3, with D maybe TRBD1 (6 bases). Per germline, CDR1 LNHDA and CDR2 SQIVND (reference sequence). V lost 8 bases, J lost 0 bases, and 14 bases lay in between. This CDR3 has 15 residues. CDR3: CASLKKDSSGNTIYF. CDR3 coding DNA: TGTGCCAGTCTAAAAAAGGACAGCTCTGGAAACACCATATATTTT. The whole variable domain, remainder taken from reference TRBV19 and TRBJ1-3, is DGGITQSPKYLFRKEGQNVTLSCEQNLNHDAMYWYRQDPGQGLRLIYYSQIVNDFQKGDIAEGYSVSREKKESFPLTVTSAQKNPTAFYLCASLKKDSSGNTIYFGEGSWLTVV.

The V call is TRBV27, the J call TRBJ1-2; 7 bases align to TRBD1. This CDR3 comprises 16 residues. CDR1 and CDR2 from the germline V gene are MNHEY and SMNVEV (reference sequence). Trimming at V came to 6 bases and at J to 0 bases, leaving 10 bases not matched to a gene. In DNA, the CDR3 is TGTGCCAGCAGCCCTGGAACAGGGGCACCTAACTATGGCTACACCTTC. Translating it yields CASSPGTGAPNYGYTF.

The chain couples TRBV5-4 to TRBJ2-5; D is perhaps TRBD1 (7 bases). Trimming pared 0 bases from V and 4 bases from J, leaving 16 bases between. The germline V gene encodes CDR1 SGHNT and CDR2 YYREEE (reference sequence). The CDR3 consists of 16 residues. The CDR3 DNA sequence: TGTGCCAGCAGCTTGGGGACCAGGGGGGACACAGAGACCCAGTACTTC. Translated: CASSLGTRGDTETQYF.

The chain couples TRBV19 to TRBJ2-1; 13 nucleotides align to TRBD2. The CDR3 sequence is 16 residues long. V dropped 7 bases and J dropped 5; count of bases not matched to a gene: 8. Germline V gives CDR1 LNHDA, CDR2 SQIVND (reference sequence). The chain's CDR3 is CASTGLAGSVNNEQFF. The CDR3 DNA sequence: TGTGCCAGTACGGGACTAGCGGGGTCTGTGAACAATGAGCAGTTCTTC.

The CDR3 DNA follows: TGTGCCAGCACAGAAGATCGGAGAGGTTCTGTGTATGGCTACACCTTC. Protein: CASTEDRRGSVYGYTF. The chain uses TRBV6-4 and TRBJ1-2; D unresolved. Germline CDR1 is MRHNA and CDR2 is SNTAGT. The V and J ends lost 7 bases and 5 bases respectively, with 23 bases between them. The CDR3 is 16 residues long.

The V gene is TRBV6-5, the J gene TRBJ2-5, with 7 bases fitting TRBD1. CDR1 is MNHEY and CDR2 is SVGAGI in the germline V gene. V trimming: 0 bases; J trimming: 1 base; junction bases outside the gene matches: 5. The CDR3 consists of 16 residues. The CDR3: CASSYSMGQFQETQYF. CDR3 sequence (DNA): TGTGCCAGCAGTTACTCGATGGGACAGTTCCAAGAGACCCAGTACTTC.

This chain connects TRBV7-6 to TRBJ2-1; TRBD2 matches at 8 bases. There are 17 residues in the CDR3. The ends lost 1 base at V and 4 bases at J; junction bases unmatched: 9. CDR1 is SGHVS and CDR2 is FNYEAQ in the germline V gene. For the CDR3, the DNA is TGTGCCAGCAGCTTAGTCCCCGTGGCGGGGGGTTACAATGAGCAGTTCTTC. Encoded protein: CASSLVPVAGGYNEQFF.

The gene calls are TRBV3-1 (or the pseudogene TRBV3-2) and TRBJ2-2, with a possible D match to TRBD2 (7 bases). This CDR3 has 15 residues. Looked up from germline, CDR1 is LGHDT and CDR2 is YNNKEL (reference sequence). V gave up 6 bases and J gave up 3 bases, with 14 bases separating them. CDR3 DNA sequence: TGTGCCAGCAGATTGAGGGGGAGGGACACCGGGGAGCTGTTTTTT. The encoded protein is CASRLRGRDTGELFF.

The chain combines TRBV28 with TRBJ2-1, with 8 bases that match TRBD2. The germline V gene has CDR1 MDHEN and CDR2 SYDVKM. The V segment lost 2 bases and the J segment 7 bases; nucleotides outside the gene matches: 16. The CDR3 is 18 residues long. CDR3 coding DNA: TGTGCCAGCAGTTTACGGGGTGCTAGCGGGTTATTGGGAAATGAGCAGTTCTTC. It encodes CASSLRGASGLLGNEQFF.

The chain combines TRBV19 with TRBJ2-7; TRBD1 is a possible D gene (5 bases). Trimming left V 7 bases short and J 2 bases short, with 12 bases between. The CDR3 extends over 13 amino acids. Germline V gene data show CDR1 as LNHDA and CDR2 as SQIVND (reference sequence). CDR3 DNA: TGTGCCAGTAAGGGCCAGGGTGCCTACGAGCAGTACTTC. This sequence encodes CASKGQGAYEQYF.

The CDR3 DNA reads as TGTGCCTGGAAGTCGGGGACTAGCGGGAAAACCGCCTTTCGGGAGCAGTTCTTC. It encodes CAWKSGTSGKTAFREQFF. The V gene is TRBV30, the J gene TRBJ2-1, with TRBD2 matching 13 bases. Germline V CDR1 and CDR2: GTSNPN, SVGIG (reference sequence). The CDR3 totals 18 residues. The V gene end was trimmed by 4 bases and the J gene end by 10 bases; junction bases not matched to a gene: 19.

This sequence joins TRBV5-4 and TRBJ1-1; a possible D gene is TRBD1 (5 bases). V lost 5 bases and J lost 1, with 18 bases in between. The CDR3 has 16 residues. Looked up from germline, CDR1 is SGHNT and CDR2 is YYREEE (reference sequence). CDR3 DNA: TGTGCCAGCAGACGGGGGACTGGAGATGCGAACACTGAAGCTTTCTTT. Its translation: CASRRGTGDANTEAFF.

Notes on this clone: A single base separates this from a much larger clone, so it may be a read error. V is TRBV9 and J is TRBJ1-1; 7 nucleotides agree with TRBD1. The germline gives CDR1 SGDLS, CDR2 YYNGEE. The CDR3 spans 15 residues. V was pared by 4 bases and J by 0 bases, with 6 bases of the junction left unmatched. In DNA, the CDR3 is TGTGCCAGCAGCCCCTCCGGGACAGTGAACACTGAAGCTTTCTTT. As protein: CASSPSGTVNTEAFF.

The chain uses TRBV2 and TRBJ2-3; D gene unclear. Germline loops: CDR1 SNHLY, CDR2 FYNNEI. Trimming took 6 bases from V and 3 from J, leaving 16 bases between them. The CDR3 is 15 residues long. CDR3 sequence: CASRKESTVTDTQYF. The CDR3 coding sequence is TGTGCCAGCAGGAAGGAGTCGACCGTTACAGATACGCAGTATTTT.

The gene calls are TRBV6-5 and TRBJ1-5; the match to TRBD1 covers 11 bases. The CDR3 extends over 15 amino acids. Looked up from germline, CDR1 is MNHEY and CDR2 is SVGAGI. V lost 6 bases, J lost 6 bases, and 7 bases stayed unmatched. The CDR3 DNA reads as TGTGCCAGCAGAGGACAGGGGGCCTCGGGTCAGCCCCAGCATTTT. As protein: CASRGQGASGQPQHF.

The chain combines TRBV20-1 with TRBJ1-2; 9 nucleotides line up with TRBD1. Germline lookup yields CDR1 DFQATT and CDR2 SNEGSKA (reference sequence). The CDR3 has 15 amino acids. J was trimmed by 2 bases and V by 3 bases; bases with no gene match: 7. The CDR3 DNA reads as TGCAGTGCTAGTAGGGGACAGGGAATCAACTATGGCTACACCTTC. This gives the protein CSASRGQGINYGYTF.

V is TRBV11-2 and J is TRBJ2-7, with D maybe TRBD2 (6 bases). The V end was cut by 6 bases, the J end by 1 base, with 13 bases between. Germline-derived CDR1 and CDR2 are SGHAT and FQNNGV. The CDR3 runs 14 residues. CDR3 protein: CASSWLGRSYEQYF. In nucleotides, the CDR3 is TGTGCCAGCAGTTGGCTAGGGAGGTCCTACGAGCAGTACTTC.

This clone has only one observation. V gene TRBV24-1 combines with J gene TRBJ2-1, with 12 positions matching TRBD2. With V trimmed by 9 bases and J by 7 bases, 6 bases remained unmatched. CDR1 is KGHDR and CDR2 is SFDVKD in the germline V gene. The CDR3 length is 14 residues. The CDR3 is CATGTSGRLNEQFF. CDR3 nucleotides: TGTGCCACCGGAACTAGCGGGAGGCTGAATGAGCAGTTCTTC.

V gene TRBV7-2 combines with J gene TRBJ2-5; D may be TRBD2 (6 bases). This CDR3 has 14 residues. Germline values: CDR1 SGHTA, CDR2 FQGNSA. Trimming stripped 10 bases from V and 3 bases from J, with 18 bases between. DNA for the CDR3: TGTGCCACCGAGGCTGGGGGGTCTAAAGAGACCCAGTACTTC. This translates into CATEAGGSKETQYF.